This T cell receptor beta chain emerged from a study of blood T cell repertoires in COVID-19. Study background: COVID-19 samples collected from the United States, Italy and Spain covered acute and convalescent phases. Sources were T cells, B-cell-depleted T cells, or PBMCs; the material itself was cDNA or gDNA.

This clone came up a few times. Per the original data handling: Amplification with reference gene primers provided the estimates of nucleated cell counts. The data were produced by immunoSEQ multiplex PCR, yet TCRdb's version contains in-frame clones alone and is incomplete. V and J calls plus clone size are reproduced from that table; the DNA served to infer D and trimming. The data show 120,000 or so clones, with approximately 81% seen just once and roughly 3.9% held by the top ten. V was shortened by 6 bases and J by 7 bases, with 13 bases between the two germline ends. CDR3 length equals 13 residues. CDR1 and CDR2 (germline): MNHEY, SMNVEV (reference sequence).

The J gene is TRBJ1-5, the V gene TRBV27; TRBD1 is a possible D gene (5 bases). This clonotype originated in a man aged 60-69 years with acute or convalescent COVID-19. Specimen: peripheral blood. The CDR3 coding sequence is TGTGCCAGCAGGGGTACTACAGGACAGCCCCAGCATTTT. Its translation: CASRGTTGQPQHF.